This section outlines one TCR beta chain sequence together with its context. Its antigen is unknown. Healthy bone marrow donors made up the cohort. This entry belongs to a study of cytomegalovirus exposure and HLA in healthy donors. Study results and caveats: In an earlier analysis, in several hundred donors, most V segments appeared productive either ~90% or ~30% of the time. According to a later analysis, most TCR beta chains associated with CMV appeared HLA-restricted.

It was with 60 Vbeta and 13 Jbeta primers that the PCR ran. Generated by immunoSEQ multiplex PCR, the TCRdb table keeps only in-frame clones and is missing some. Altogether 100,000 to 120,000 clones are present, approximately 12% being singletons, with the ten largest covering roughly 15%. Germline CDR1 is SGHVS and CDR2 is FNYEAQ. The length of the CDR3 is 15 residues. J lost 13 bases, V lost 3 bases, and 15 bases had no gene match. Sequences were obtained from PBMCs. The TCR comes from a man in his forties or fifties in good health and CMV-seropositive. The rearrangement joins TRBV7-6 to TRBJ2-5, with 9 bases fitting TRBD2. CDR3 region: CASSLDPAGGRNPYF. In DNA, the CDR3 is TGTGCCAGCAGCTTGGACCCCGCGGGGGGGCGAAACCCGTACTTC.